Below, 10 T cell receptor beta chains from the same sample are listed, as sequenced in a study of T cells in Graves' hyperthyroidism and ophthalmopathy. Authors of the study amplified TCR beta CDR3 regions from RNA transcripts. RT-PCR in the first round (using the HTBI primer set) targeted the TCR CDR3. Each CDR3 protein is one row after TCRdb ran MiXCR on the multiplex PCR reads. The sample carries 600,000 to 650,000 distinct CDR3 sequences, around 21% recorded once. Sequenced input: blood. The receptors were gathered from a young man with Graves' ophthalmopathy.

There are a few counts of this clonotype. The rearrangement links TRBV30 to TRBJ2-7; D ambiguous. Looked up from germline, CDR1 is GTSNPN and CDR2 is SVGIG (reference sequence). The CDR3 sequence is 13 residues long. V shed 3 bases and J shed 2 bases, with 11 bases lying between them. CDR3 sequence reads: CAWRGGLTYEQYF. In DNA, the CDR3 is TGTGCCTGGAGGGGCGGATTGACCTACGAGCAGTACTTC.

This clonotype was counted ten times or more. The DNA for the CDR3 is TGTGCCAGCAGCCCCTCGGGCGGACAAGCTTCCTCCACCTACGAGCAGTACTTC. Protein sequence: CASSPSGGQASSTYEQYF. The rearrangement uses TRBV3-1 and TRBJ2-7; D might be TRBD1 (5 bases). This CDR3 comprises 18 residues. Germline CDR1 is LGHDT and CDR2 is YNNKEL (reference sequence). Trimming stripped 4 bases from V and 2 bases from J, with 24 bases between.

This clonotype has more than one count but fewer than ten. The J gene is TRBJ1-5, the V gene TRBV7-2; the D gene is possibly TRBD1 (6 bases). The CDR3 consists of 16 residues. Germline lookup yields CDR1 SGHTA and CDR2 FQGNSA. V was clipped by 2 bases and J by 4 bases, with 15 bases between them. This chain's CDR3 is CASSLRDTLINQPQHF. The DNA for the CDR3 is TGTGCCAGCAGCTTAAGGGACACCCTTATTAATCAGCCCCAGCATTTT.

This clonotype came up once. The genes are TRBV10-3 and TRBJ2-7; weak D call: TRBD1 (6 bases). Germline V gene lookup returns CDR1 ENHRY and CDR2 SYGVKD. The CDR3 has 18 residues. Trimming removed 3 bases from V and 2 bases from J, with 23 bases in between. CDR3 sequence (DNA): TGTGCCATCAGTGAAAGGGGGTCCTGGTTAGGGCCAGCCTACGAGCAGTACTTC. This encodes CAISERGSWLGPAYEQYF.

The sample holds a few counts of this clonotype. A much larger clonotype is one base distant, so this may be a read error. The V and J genes are TRBV2 and TRBJ1-5; 7 nucleotides line up with TRBD1. The CDR3 contains 15 residues. Per the germline V gene, CDR1 is SNHLY and CDR2 is FYNNEI. The CDR3, as DNA: TGTGCCAGCAGTGGACAGGGAGGGACAAATCAGCTCCAGCATTTT. As protein: CASSGQGGTNQLQHF. The whole variable domain, remainder taken from reference TRBV2 and TRBJ1-5, is EPEVTQTPSHQVTQMGQEVILRCVPISNHLYFYWYRQILGQKVEFLVSFYNNEISEKSEIFDDQFSVERPDGSNFTLKIRSTKLEDSAMYFCASSGQGGTNQLQHFGDGTRLSIL.

This clonotype was counted only a few times. CDR3 loop: CASSLVPGANTGELFF. The DNA of the CDR3 is TGTGCCAGCAGCTTAGTACCGGGAGCGAACACCGGGGAGCTGTTTTTT. The rearrangement uses TRBV7-2 and TRBJ2-2, with a weak D call TRBD2 (6 bases). Deletions cut 1 base from V and 0 bases from J, with 9 bases between. Germline V gene lookup returns CDR1 SGHTA and CDR2 FQGNSA. The CDR3 is 16 amino acids.

The V call is TRBV12-3 or TRBV12-4, the J call TRBJ2-2; D gene unclear. The CDR3 has 15 residues. The V end lost 6 bases, the J end lost 3 bases, and 14 bases lay between the germline ends. CDR3 loop: CASRSSGRYTGELFF. The CDR3, as DNA: TGTGCCAGCAGATCCTCCGGACGGTACACCGGGGAGCTGTTTTTT.

The chain uses TRBV20-1 and TRBJ2-1; 9 bases fit TRBD1. The CDR3 is 13 residues long. V trimming: 7 bases; J trimming: 5 bases; junction bases outside the gene matches: 6. From germline, CDR1 is DFQATT and CDR2 SNEGSKA (reference sequence). This CDR3 is CSVPGQGNNEQFF. The CDR3 coding sequence is TGCAGTGTTCCGGGACAGGGAAACAATGAGCAGTTCTTC.

The J gene is TRBJ1-2, the V gene TRBV25-1; D not certain. The CDR3 is 13 amino acids. CDR1 and CDR2 (germline): MGHDK, SYGVNS. Trimming shortened V by 4 bases and J by 6 bases, and 12 bases separated the two germline ends. CDR3 loop: CASSALAGHGYTF. In DNA, the CDR3 is TGTGCCAGCAGTGCCCTGGCCGGGCATGGCTACACCTTC.

This clonotype came up a few times. The rearrangement uses TRBV9 and TRBJ2-7, with TRBD2 matching 7 bases. In germline, CDR1 is SGDLS, CDR2 YYNGEE. The CDR3 contains 14 residues. The trim removed 5 bases at V and 0 bases at J, leaving 5 bases unmatched. This CDR3 is CASSDGLVSYEQYF. Here the CDR3 DNA reads TGTGCCAGCAGTGATGGACTAGTCTCCTACGAGCAGTACTTC.